Listed below are T cell receptor beta chains from one sample, sequenced in a study of CD8 T cells in Susac syndrome. TCRdb re-analysed the immunoSEQ multiplex PCR reads in MiXCR, keeping a single row per CDR3 protein. The sample has approximately 150,000 distinct CDR3 sequences; 90% to 95% are singletons. Material: CD4+ T cells from PBMCs. The receptor source for this set is a human donor with multiple sclerosis. Each CDR3 is given with its conserved first and last residue. Each record gives: V gene, J gene, clone size, D gene, CDR3 protein, CDR3 DNA. The D gene is left open where the match is weak. Size is stated for part of the rows, as once, few or many counts, or as a class when the clone is expanded.

V gene: TRBV5-1
J gene: TRBJ1-6
clone size: once
D gene: TRBD1
CDR3 protein: CASSLEGQGNSPLHF
CDR3 DNA: TGCGCCAGCAGCTTGGAGGGACAGGGTAATTCACCCCTCCACTTT

V gene: TRBV28
J gene: TRBJ2-1
clone size: NA
D gene: NA
CDR3 protein: CASSSYPRLVSEQFF
CDR3 DNA: TGTGCCAGCAGTTCCTACCCCAGACTAGTTTCTGAGCAGTTCTTC

V gene: TRBV7-8
J gene: TRBJ2-2
clone size: NA
D gene: TRBD1
CDR3 protein: CASSSRQGGNTGELFF
CDR3 DNA: TGTGCCAGCAGCTCCAGACAGGGCGGGAACACCGGGGAGCTGTTTTTT

V gene: TRBV3-1
J gene: TRBJ1-1
clone size: NA
D gene: TRBD1
CDR3 protein: CASSQLDRATEAFF
CDR3 DNA: TGTGCCAGCAGCCAGCTGGACAGGGCCACTGAAGCTTTCTTT

V gene: TRBV7-2
J gene: TRBJ2-6
clone size: NA
D gene: NA
CDR3 protein: CASSFQPFSGANVLTF
CDR3 DNA: TGTGCCAGCAGCTTTCAACCGTTCTCTGGGGCCAACGTCCTGACTTTC

V gene: TRBV10-3
J gene: TRBJ2-5
clone size: once
D gene: TRBD2
CDR3 protein: CATTRGGEETQYF
CDR3 DNA: TGTGCCACCACCCGGGGGGGGGAAGAGACCCAGTACTTC

V gene: TRBV27
J gene: TRBJ1-2
clone size: NA
D gene: TRBD1
CDR3 protein: CASSQGGPRYGYTF
CDR3 DNA: TGTGCCAGCAGTCAGGGGGGCCCCCGCTATGGCTACACCTTC

V gene: TRBV20-1
J gene: TRBJ2-1
clone size: NA
D gene: NA
CDR3 protein: CSARRVGSQFF
CDR3 DNA: TGCAGTGCTAGAAGAGTGGGGTCACAGTTCTTC

V gene: TRBV6-5
J gene: TRBJ2-3
clone size: NA
D gene: NA
CDR3 protein: CASSSRISTDTQYF
CDR3 DNA: TGTGCCAGCAGTTCCCGGATATCCACAGATACGCAGTATTTT

V gene: TRBV2
J gene: TRBJ1-4
clone size: NA
D gene: TRBD1
CDR3 protein: CASTQQGPGEKLFF
CDR3 DNA: TGTGCCAGCACCCAACAGGGGCCTGGTGAAAAACTGTTTTTT

V gene: TRBV30
J gene: TRBJ1-2
clone size: NA
D gene: NA
CDR3 protein: CAWNPQHVSNYGYTF
CDR3 DNA: TGTGCCTGGAACCCTCAACACGTCTCTAACTATGGCTACACCTTC

V gene: TRBV6-6
J gene: TRBJ2-7
clone size: once
D gene: TRBD1
CDR3 protein: CASTWGQAGEQYF
CDR3 DNA: TGTGCCAGCACCTGGGGACAGGCGGGGGAGCAGTACTTC

V gene: TRBV12-3/TRBV12-4
J gene: TRBJ1-4
clone size: NA
D gene: TRBD1
CDR3 protein: CASSFGTGNEKLFF
CDR3 DNA: TGTGCCAGCAGTTTCGGGACAGGGAACGAAAAACTGTTTTTT

V gene: TRBV6-2/TRBV6-3
J gene: TRBJ1-2
clone size: NA
D gene: TRBD1
CDR3 protein: CASSQTGMDGYTF
CDR3 DNA: TGTGCCAGCAGCCAGACAGGGATGGATGGCTACACCTTC

V gene: TRBV7-2
J gene: TRBJ2-5
clone size: NA
D gene: NA
CDR3 protein: CASSLDGGLETQYF
CDR3 DNA: TGTGCCAGCAGCTTAGACGGGGGCCTCGAGACCCAGTACTTC

V gene: TRBV27
J gene: TRBJ1-2
clone size: NA
D gene: NA
CDR3 protein: CASSLSQGGNGYTF
CDR3 DNA: TGTGCCAGCAGTTTATCACAGGGAGGGAATGGCTACACCTTC